The clone carrying this T cell receptor beta chain was found a few times. The target antigen is unknown. Researchers ran the PCR with 60 Vbeta and 13 Jbeta primers. Assay: immunoSEQ multiplex PCR; the TCRdb copy retains only in-frame clones and omits some. The data hold 150,000 or so clones, with about 80% observed a single time. The CDR3 has 15 residues. Germline CDR1 is SGHTA and CDR2 is FQGNSA. With 2 bases clipped from V and 3 bases from J, the junction kept 7 bases outside the gene matches. These data belong to a study of cytomegalovirus exposure and HLA in healthy donors. Overall study: The 95 million to 120 million unique TCR beta sequences, from 150 million to 200 million T cells, were found by an earlier analysis. General study results and limits: The study recorded 164 TCR beta chains that were cytomegalovirus-associated. Generally TCR sequences proved uncommon, though certain public TCRs appeared in numerous donors. Sequencing probably produced one cluster of sequence variants that were highly shared.

V gene TRBV7-2 combines with J gene TRBJ2-7; 7 bases line up with TRBD1. This clonotype was obtained from a middle-aged woman in good health and CMV-seronegative. The sample consisted of PBMCs. CDR3 in DNA: TGTGCCAGCAGCTTAAATGGACAGGTGATCTACGAGCAGTACTTC. Translation gives CASSLNGQVIYEQYF.